This T cell receptor beta chain derives from a study of OX40 agonist ivuxolimab in advanced cancers. Study-level results: Average numbers of expanded clones were greater in CD8+ T cells than in CD4+.

Clones were sequenced by immunoSEQ multiplex PCR, and TCRdb holds only the in-frame ones, with some missing. This table holds tens of thousands of clones, roughly 87% found once. Germline-derived CDR1 and CDR2 are MDHEN and SYDVKM. The CDR3 is 16 residues long. V lost 3 bases, J lost 0 bases, and 9 bases lay in between. Patients had blood sampled at baseline and again on cycle 4 day 1 and cycle 7 day 1. With regard to this clone: Its target is unknown.

The specimen comprised CD4+ or CD8+ T cells sorted from blood, sampled in a trial of the OX40 agonist ivuxolimab. The V gene is TRBV28, the J gene TRBJ2-6; D is unclear. This sequence originates from an adult with an advanced solid tumor such as melanoma, head and neck, liver or kidney cancer. CDR3 sequence reads: CASSFGGASGANVLTF. In nucleotides, the CDR3 is TGTGCCAGCAGTTTCGGCGGAGCCTCTGGGGCCAACGTCCTGACTTTC.